The source of this T cell receptor (beta chain) is a study of T cells expressing NK-cell markers. In the study overall: Seven sequenced donors out of eight were HCMV-seropositive, one seronegative.

Libraries used 5'RACE template switching adding universal primer site and UMIs. TCRdb re-called the 5' RACE reads; every CDR3 protein appears as one record, without DNA. This specimen shows some 410,000 distinct CDR3 sequences; the ten leading clones hold about 7.3%. The TCR sequence derives from a woman between 18 and 70 years old in good health. Sequenced material: blood T cells: a sorted CD56 or NKG2C T cell subset, CD4+ or CD8+ T cells, or bulk PBMC T cells (not recorded which).

The CDR3 here is CASSTRAGGRDTDTQYF. This chain uses TRBV7-2 with TRBJ2-3; TCRdb outputs TRBD2, but without DNA this stays unchecked. The germline V gene has CDR1 SGHTA and CDR2 FQGNSA. The CDR3 sequence is 17 residues long.